This T cell receptor beta chain derives from a study of spatial heterogeneity in lung cancer. Looking at the study overall: The correlation between TCR transcript counts in tumor regions and a T cell module score from matched bulk RNA-seq was strong.

Germline V lookup: CDR1 SGHNT, CDR2 YENEEA. The CDR3 runs to 13 residues. The V and J ends lost 5 bases and 8 bases, in that order; junction bases with no gene match: 7. Study-level points and caveats: Mutation counts in tumors were tracked by counts of expanded intratumoral alpha and beta TCRs.

TCRdb reanalysed the 5' RACE reads using MiXCR and keeps one entry per CDR3 protein. This table holds about 24,000 distinct CDR3 sequences, 8.8% found once. The time point here: sample taken at primary tumor resection. Only a few counts were recorded for this clonotype. Its specificity is not known. The receptor comes from a male donor with early-stage non-small cell lung cancer. The V call is TRBV11-3, the J call TRBJ1-1, with 8 bases identical to TRBD1. The sample in question was lung tumor tissue, obtained at surgery. The CDR3 sequence: CASSLRQGTEAFF. The CDR3 DNA is TGTGCCAGCAGCCTACGACAGGGGACCGAAGCTTTCTTT.